This T cell receptor beta chain was retrieved from a study of identical twins (dated by TCRdb to between 2015 and 2016). With respect to the entire study: TCR alpha and beta repertoires from monozygotic twins, unrelated adults of various ages and cord blood were deep-sequenced to test whether fetal clonotypes persist. To rule out contamination, replicate twin experiments were performed at different times with different library preparation protocols. General conclusions and limits of the study: Invariant T cells such as MAIT and iNKT could partly confound zero-insertion analyses, though diverse VJ usage argued against this for most clonotypes. In beta out-of-frame sequences, excess twin sharing was weaker, because having fewer shared sequences lowered the signal-to-noise ratio. Compared with coincidental sharing between unrelated individuals, out-of-frame TCR alpha sequences shared between twins showed an excess of sequences with low generation probability. Because the same donors could not be followed over many years, the conclusions relied on cross-sectional statistical analysis. In monozygotic twins, recombination models systematically underestimated out-of-frame TCR alpha sharing, but the models matched the sharing seen between unrelated individuals. Fewer insertions were carried by abundant cord blood beta clonotypes; a weaker similar trend was observed in young adult naive repertoires, while no such trend was observed in memory repertoires.

The protocol used for the library was 5' RACE. TCRdb lists the instrument as Illumina HiSeq 2000. A universal primer binding site was added through template switching, and the final cDNA carried a unique molecular identifier so that TCR cDNA molecules could be counted accurately. Specific primers in the conserved constant-segment region were used to synthesize first-strand cDNA for TCR alpha and beta chains. Each cDNA library was double barcoded, with a SMART-Mk sample barcode plus Illumina barcodes, to control for contamination. TruSeq adapter sequences and Illumina sample barcodes were added in two successive PCR steps. The Illumina HiSeq platform was used with custom primers to sequence TCR alpha and beta cDNA libraries. As for the original processing: Raw reads were processed with MiGEC to extract unique molecular identifiers, and MiXCR was used to determine CDR3 positions. For each individual, recombination models were inferred using an EM algorithm with the repgenHMM and IGoR tools. The tcR package in R was used for shared clonotype analysis, with sharing normalized by the product of cloneset sizes. To study raw recombination free of thymic and clonal selection effects, out-of-frame nonproductive sequences were analyzed. TCRdb trimmed public reads at Q25 via fastp, called clones via MiXCR and kept in-frame beta chains. Rows with a matching CDR3 protein are joined into one entry that keeps the most common DNA and genes. Clone size and V and J calls follow TCRdb, not the original study. The sample records around 550,000 distinct CDR3 sequences, 12% to 15% of which are singletons. The ten biggest clones cover roughly 0.46% of the sample.

Turning to this clonotype: What antigen it recognizes has not been identified. There are no base qualities to consult, and no much larger clone falls within one base.

V and J lose 2 bases and 6 bases, and a span of 17 bases separates them. The CDR3, cysteine through phenylalanine, is 16 amino acids long. The CDR3 DNA has 48 bases and is translated from base 1. Looking up the germline V gene (reference sequence) yields CDR1 SEHNR and CDR2 FQNEAQ. All donors were healthy Caucasians. Three pairs of female monozygotic twins, all aged 18 to 29 years, made up the twin cohort. CD4+ and CD8+ T cell populations were isolated with positive isolation kits from Invitrogen. This sample also appeared in a second study, on yellow fever vaccine responses in identical twins. As the second publication notes: According to the authors, in identical twins the way T cells responded to vaccination appeared partly convergent and partly personalized. In identical twins, the study followed T cell clones that responded to the vaccine with precision.

This sequence originates from a woman aged 18-35 years in good health. Recombination joined TRBV7-9 with TRBJ2-1; 6 matching bases give a weak D call of TRBD2. The sequenced sample consisted of CD4+ T cells sorted from blood. Here the CDR3 is given as CASSLFGPSASNEQFF. The DNA is as follows: TGTGCCAGCAGCTTATTCGGGCCTAGCGCTAGCAATGAGCAGTTCTTC.